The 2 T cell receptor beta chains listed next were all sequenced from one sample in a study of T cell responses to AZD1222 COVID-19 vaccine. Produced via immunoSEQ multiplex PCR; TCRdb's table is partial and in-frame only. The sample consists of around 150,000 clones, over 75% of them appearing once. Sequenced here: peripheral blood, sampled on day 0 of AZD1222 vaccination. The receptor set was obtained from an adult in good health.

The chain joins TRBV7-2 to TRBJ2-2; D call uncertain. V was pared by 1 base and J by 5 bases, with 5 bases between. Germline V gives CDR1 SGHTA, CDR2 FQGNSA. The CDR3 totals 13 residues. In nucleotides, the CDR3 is TGTGCCAGCAGCTTAGACGGAACCGGGGAGCTGTTTTTT. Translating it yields CASSLDGTGELFF.

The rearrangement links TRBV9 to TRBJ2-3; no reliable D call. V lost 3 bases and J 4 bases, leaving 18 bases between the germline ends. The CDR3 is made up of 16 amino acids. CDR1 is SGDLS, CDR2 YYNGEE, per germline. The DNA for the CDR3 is TGTGCCAGCAGCGAAATCCTGGGCAAGGGCGCAGATACGCAGTATTTT. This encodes CASSEILGKGADTQYF.